One sample yielded the 9 T cell receptor beta chains listed below, sequenced in a study of blood T cell repertoires in COVID-19 (dated by TCRdb to 2018 to 2020). Libraries were prepared through the immunoSEQ multiplex PCR assay. TCRdb carries this immuneACCESS record with in-frame sequences only. Its versions omit some clonotypes, under half of them owing to an unresolved V gene in the studies checked, with the rest unexplained. This sample holds roughly 150,000 clones; 78% were observed only once. The ten largest account for 11% of the sample. Input material: peripheral blood. The receptors originated from a man in his 60s who had recovered from COVID-19.

This chain connects TRBV18 to TRBJ1-2, with TRBD1 matching 8 bases. The CDR3 length is 15 residues. From germline, CDR1 is KGHSH and CDR2 LQKENI. V gave up 1 base and J gave up 6 bases; unmatched junction bases: 7. CDR3 amino acids: CASSPLQGAGNGYTF. The CDR3 coding sequence is TGTGCCAGCTCACCACTCCAGGGGGCGGGGAATGGCTACACCTTC.

In DNA form, the CDR3 reads TGCGCCAGCAACCCTAGCGGGGCCTCCTACAATGAGCAGTTCTTC. As protein: CASNPSGASYNEQFF. The chain joins TRBV5-1 to TRBJ2-1; 9 bases are shared with TRBD2. This CDR3 region has 15 residues. The V segment lost 6 bases and the J segment 0 bases; nucleotides outside the gene matches: 4. Germline V gives CDR1 SGHRS, CDR2 YFSETQ. Using reference TRBV5-1 and TRBJ2-1 for the parts outside the CDR3, the full variable domain is KAGVTQTPRYLIKTRGQQVTLSCSPISGHRSVSWYQQTPGQGLQFLFEYFSETQRNKGNFPGRFSGRQFSNSRSEMNVSTLELGDSALYLCASNPSGASYNEQFFGPGTRLTVL.

The rearrangement joins TRBV5-4 to TRBJ2-5; 7 bases agree with TRBD2. J was trimmed by 4 bases and V by 4 bases; bases with no gene match: 4. This CDR3 has 13 residues. Germline CDR1 and CDR2: SGHNT and YYREEE (reference sequence). The CDR3 bases are TGTGCCAGCAGCCGGGACTACGGAGAGACCCAGTACTTC. Translation gives CASSRDYGETQYF.

This chain uses TRBV7-6 with TRBJ2-2; D unresolved. This CDR3 contains 16 residues. Germline CDR1 reads SGHVS; CDR2 reads FNYEAQ. V was cut by 3 bases and J by 5 bases, with 16 bases left in between. The CDR3 region is CASSLTTGSITGELFF. The CDR3 DNA reads as TGTGCCAGCAGCTTGACGACCGGTAGCATAACCGGGGAGCTGTTTTTT.

This chain joins TRBV6-5 and TRBJ2-7; D gene ambiguous. Germline loops: CDR1 MNHEY, CDR2 SVGAGI. The CDR3 is made up of 13 amino acids. Trimming cost V 6 bases and J 6 bases, with 15 bases left between them. The CDR3 sequence is CASREAQPSEQYF. CDR3 bases: TGTGCCAGCAGAGAGGCCCAACCCTCCGAGCAGTACTTC.

V and J are TRBV28 and TRBJ1-4; weak D call: TRBD1 (5 bases). Germline loops: CDR1 MDHEN, CDR2 SYDVKM. CDR3 length: 16 residues. Trimming stripped 5 bases from V and 8 bases from J, with 21 bases between. CDR3 loop: CASSPRRGGVREKLFF. DNA of the CDR3: TGTGCCAGCAGTCCCAGAAGGGGAGGGGTGAGGGAAAAACTGTTTTTT. Looking up the rest from reference TRBV28 and TRBJ1-4 gives the full variable domain: DVKVTQSSRYLVKRTGEKVFLECVQDMDHENMFWYRQDPGLGLRLIYFSYDVKMKEKGDIPEGYSVSREKKERFSLILESASTNQTSMYLCASSPRRGGVREKLFFGSGTQLSVL.

J is TRBJ1-1 and V is TRBV5-4, with D hard to call. V was cut by 0 bases and J by 1 base, with 10 bases left in between. This CDR3 spans 15 amino acids. Germline V gene data show CDR1 as SGHNT and CDR2 as YYREEE (reference sequence). CDR3 bases: TGTGCCAGCAGCTTGGAGTGGCAAAAGAACACTGAAGCTTTCTTT. This translates into CASSLEWQKNTEAFF. The entire variable domain, with the rest obtained from reference TRBV5-4 and TRBJ1-1, is as follows: ETGVTQSPTHLIKTRGQQVTLRCSSQSGHNTVSWYQQALGQGPQFIFQYYREEENGRGNFPPRFSGLQFPNYSSELNVNALELDDSALYLCASSLEWQKNTEAFFGQGTRLTVV.

The gene calls are TRBV5-1 and TRBJ2-5, with 10 nucleotides matching TRBD1. The V gene's germline CDR1 is SGHRS and CDR2 YFSETQ. The CDR3 sequence is 16 residues long. The trim removed 1 base at V and 4 bases at J, leaving 7 bases unmatched. The CDR3 coding sequence is TGCGCCAGCAGCTTGCTGGACAGGGGGTCAGGAGAGACCCAGTACTTC. Amino acids: CASSLLDRGSGETQYF.

This clone was picked up one time. The chain links TRBV2 to TRBJ2-1; 8 nucleotides match TRBD2. Germline values: CDR1 SNHLY, CDR2 FYNNEI. The CDR3 is 15 amino acids. V lost 8 bases, J lost 8 bases, and 14 bases stayed unmatched. The CDR3 here is CASGLYPGGPHEQFF. The CDR3 coding sequence is TGTGCCAGCGGCCTGTACCCGGGAGGGCCCCATGAGCAGTTCTTC.